The subject of this entry is one T cell receptor beta chain. Its matching antigen is unknown. CD4+ or CD8+ T cells were sorted as naive CD45RA+ or memory CD45RO+. Per the germline V gene, CDR1 is SEHNR and CDR2 is FQNEAQ (reference sequence). The CDR3 extends over 16 amino acids. Trimming cost V 6 bases and J 10 bases; bases outside gene matches: 11. Method: immunoSEQ multiplex PCR; TCRdb's copy keeps in-frame clones and lacks some. The data show 25,000 to 35,000 clones, 75% to 80% seen once. The data were taken from a study of regulatory dendritic cells for organ transplantation. Study-wide results and limits: Of resting T cell subsets, memory CD8+ had the most alloreactive clonotypes.

V usage is TRBV7-9 and J usage is TRBJ2-1; TRBD2 agrees at 14 bases. The receptor was isolated from a human donor in good health. Sequences were obtained from memory CD4+ T cells from blood. The subset is: CD45RO+ memory T cells. The CDR3 is CASSRAGTSGSNEQFF. DNA of the CDR3: TGTGCCAGCAGTCGAGCCGGGACTAGCGGGAGTAACGAGCAGTTCTTC.